The sequence of this TCR beta chain was determined in a study of regulatory T cells in long-lasting Graves disease. TCR beta libraries were built with iRepertoire HTBI primers and Arm-PCR of CDR3 regions. Each CDR3 protein is one row after TCRdb ran MiXCR on the multiplex PCR reads. Among about 560,000 distinct CDR3 sequences listed, about 15% were seen once. Described time point: newly diagnosed GD, antithyroid drugs for less than 3 months. Scientists built the TCR library using RNA that was extracted from PBMCs. The sample holds many counts of this clonotype. The CDR3 is 11 amino acids. With 4 bases removed from V and 9 bases from J, the gap between germline ends came to 6 bases. Germline V gene lookup returns CDR1 KGHDR and CDR2 SFDVKD. The same specimen was also included in a second study, on T cells in Graves' hyperthyroidism and ophthalmopathy.

This rearrangement joins TRBV24-1 to TRBJ2-1; D may be TRBD2 (6 bases). The clonotype originates from a man between 18 and 35 years old with Graves disease. This specimen consisted of peripheral blood mononuclear cells (PBMCs), obtained at new diagnosis, from a patient treated with antithyroid drugs. The CDR3 region is CATSEEGEQFF. The DNA for the CDR3 is TGTGCCACCAGTGAGGAGGGTGAGCAGTTCTTC.